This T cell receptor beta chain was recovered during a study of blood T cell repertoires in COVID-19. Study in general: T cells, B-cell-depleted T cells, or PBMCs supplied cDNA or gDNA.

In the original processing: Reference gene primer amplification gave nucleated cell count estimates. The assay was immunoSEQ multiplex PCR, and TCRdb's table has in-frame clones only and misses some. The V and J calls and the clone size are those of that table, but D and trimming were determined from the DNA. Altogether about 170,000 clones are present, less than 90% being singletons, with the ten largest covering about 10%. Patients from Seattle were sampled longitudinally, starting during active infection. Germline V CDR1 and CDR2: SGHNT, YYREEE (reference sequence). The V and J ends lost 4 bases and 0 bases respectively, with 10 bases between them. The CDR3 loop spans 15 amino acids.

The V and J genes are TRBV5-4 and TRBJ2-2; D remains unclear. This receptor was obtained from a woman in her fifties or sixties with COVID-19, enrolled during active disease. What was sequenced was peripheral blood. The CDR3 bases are TGTGCCAGCAGCCCCGAAACAGCGAACACCGGGGAGCTGTTTTTT. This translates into CASSPETANTGELFF.